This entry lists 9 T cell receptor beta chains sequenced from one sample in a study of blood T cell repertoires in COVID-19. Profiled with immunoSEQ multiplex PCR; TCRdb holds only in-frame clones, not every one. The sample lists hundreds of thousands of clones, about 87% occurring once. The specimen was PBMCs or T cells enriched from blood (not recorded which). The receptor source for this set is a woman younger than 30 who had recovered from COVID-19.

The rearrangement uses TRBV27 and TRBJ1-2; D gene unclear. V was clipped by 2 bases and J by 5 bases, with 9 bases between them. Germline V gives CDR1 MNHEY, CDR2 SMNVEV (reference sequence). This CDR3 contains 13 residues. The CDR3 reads CASSLNRGYGYTF. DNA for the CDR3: TGTGCCAGCAGTTTAAACCGGGGATATGGCTACACCTTC.

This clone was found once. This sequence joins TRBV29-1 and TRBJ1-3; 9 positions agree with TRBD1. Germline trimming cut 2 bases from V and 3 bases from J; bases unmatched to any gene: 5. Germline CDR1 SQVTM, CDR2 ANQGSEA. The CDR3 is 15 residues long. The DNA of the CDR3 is TGCAGCGTTGAAACCCACAGGGGGCATGGAAACACCATATATTTT. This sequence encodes CSVETHRGHGNTIYF.

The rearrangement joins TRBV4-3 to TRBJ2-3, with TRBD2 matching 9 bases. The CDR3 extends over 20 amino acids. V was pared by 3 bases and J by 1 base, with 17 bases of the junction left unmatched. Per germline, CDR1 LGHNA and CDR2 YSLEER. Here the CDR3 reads CASSHPPPSGGYLGTDTQYF. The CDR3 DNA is TGCGCCAGCAGCCATCCCCCCCCCAGCGGGGGGTACCTTGGCACAGATACGCAGTATTTT.

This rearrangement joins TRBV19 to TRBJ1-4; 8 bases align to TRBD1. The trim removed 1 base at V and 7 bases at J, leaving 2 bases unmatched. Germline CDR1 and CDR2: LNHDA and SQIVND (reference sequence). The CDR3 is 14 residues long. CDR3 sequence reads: CASSIGGQGEKLFF. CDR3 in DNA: TGTGCCAGTAGTATAGGTGGACAGGGTGAAAAACTGTTTTTT.

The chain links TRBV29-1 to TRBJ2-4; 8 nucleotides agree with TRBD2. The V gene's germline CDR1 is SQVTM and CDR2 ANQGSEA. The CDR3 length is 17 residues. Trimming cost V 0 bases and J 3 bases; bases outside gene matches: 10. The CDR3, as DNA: TGCAGCGTTGAAGACGGACCGGGGGGGAGGTACAAAAACATTCAGTACTTC. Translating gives CSVEDGPGGRYKNIQYF. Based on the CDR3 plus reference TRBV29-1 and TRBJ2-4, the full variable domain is SAVISQKPSRDICQRGTSLTIQCQVDSQVTMMFWYRQQPGQSLTLIATANQGSEATYESGFVIDKFPISRPNLTFSTLTVSNMSPEDSSIYLCSVEDGPGGRYKNIQYFGAGTRLSVL.

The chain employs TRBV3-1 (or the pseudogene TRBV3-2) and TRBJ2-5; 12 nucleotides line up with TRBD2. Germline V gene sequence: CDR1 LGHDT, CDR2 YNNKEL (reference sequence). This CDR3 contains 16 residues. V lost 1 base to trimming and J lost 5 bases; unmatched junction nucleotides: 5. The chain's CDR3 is CASSQVLAGGLETQYF. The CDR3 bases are TGTGCCAGCAGCCAAGTGCTAGCGGGAGGGCTGGAGACCCAGTACTTC.

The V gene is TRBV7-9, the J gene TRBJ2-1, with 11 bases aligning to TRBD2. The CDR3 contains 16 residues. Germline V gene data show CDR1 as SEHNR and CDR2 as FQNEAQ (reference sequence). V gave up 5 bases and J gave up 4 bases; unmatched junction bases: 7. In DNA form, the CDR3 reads TGTGCCAGCAGCCGTAGGGGACTAGCGGAATACAATGAGCAGTTCTTC. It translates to CASSRRGLAEYNEQFF.

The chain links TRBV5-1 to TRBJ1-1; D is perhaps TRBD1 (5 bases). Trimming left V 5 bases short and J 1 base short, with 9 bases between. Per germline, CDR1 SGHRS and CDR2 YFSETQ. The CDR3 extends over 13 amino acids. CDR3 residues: CASRVQGNTEAFF. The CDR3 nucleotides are TGCGCCAGCAGGGTCCAGGGGAACACTGAAGCTTTCTTT. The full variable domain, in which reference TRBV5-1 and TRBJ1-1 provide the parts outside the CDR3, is KAGVTQTPRYLIKTRGQQVTLSCSPISGHRSVSWYQQTPGQGLQFLFEYFSETQRNKGNFPGRFSGRQFSNSRSEMNVSTLELGDSALYLCASRVQGNTEAFFGQGTRLTVV.

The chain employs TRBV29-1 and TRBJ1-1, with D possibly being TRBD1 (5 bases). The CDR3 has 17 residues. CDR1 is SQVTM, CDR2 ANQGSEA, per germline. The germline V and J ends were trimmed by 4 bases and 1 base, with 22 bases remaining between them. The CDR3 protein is CSVVWGGSAVKNTEAFF. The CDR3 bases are TGCAGCGTTGTGTGGGGGGGTTCCGCCGTTAAGAACACTGAAGCTTTCTTT.